Shown below are 7 T cell receptor beta chains from a single sample sequenced in a study of blood T cell repertoires in COVID-19. Measured with immunoSEQ multiplex PCR; TCRdb has only the in-frame clones, and not every one. The repertoire has 350,000 or so clones, roughly 90% of them found once; the top ten carry more than 0.9%. Sequenced material: PBMCs or T cells enriched from blood (not recorded which). All receptors derive from a woman in her twenties or thirties who had recovered from COVID-19.

The chain joins TRBV12-3 or TRBV12-4 to TRBJ2-7; 7 bases are a match to TRBD2. The CDR3 covers 13 residues. V shed 7 bases, J shed 1 base, and the junction held 4 bases outside the gene matches. Here the CDR3 reads CASTKGGSYEQYF. The CDR3 region has the DNA TGTGCCAGCACCAAGGGAGGGTCCTACGAGCAGTACTTC.

The rearrangement joins TRBV28 to TRBJ2-5; tentative D call: TRBD1 (5 bases). The V and J ends lost 8 bases and 4 bases respectively, with 17 bases between them. The germline V gene has CDR1 MDHEN and CDR2 SYDVKM. The CDR3 has 14 amino acids. The CDR3 reads CASSLGQGSETQYF. The CDR3 DNA sequence: TGTGCCAGCTCCCTTGGGCAGGGATCAGAGACCCAGTACTTC. The whole variable domain, filled in from reference TRBV28 and TRBJ2-5, reads DVKVTQSSRYLVKRTGEKVFLECVQDMDHENMFWYRQDPGLGLRLIYFSYDVKMKEKGDIPEGYSVSREKKERFSLILESASTNQTSMYLCASSLGQGSETQYFGPGTRLLVL.

The chain is built from TRBV18 and TRBJ2-3, with TRBD2 identical over 8 bases. This CDR3 has 15 residues. The junction had 6 bases not matched to a gene; V was cut back by 4 bases and J by 3 bases. Germline loops: CDR1 KGHSH, CDR2 LQKENI. The CDR3 spells CASSLGLAETDTQYF. The DNA of the CDR3 is TGTGCCAGCTCACTCGGACTAGCTGAGACAGATACGCAGTATTTT.

The chain employs TRBV19 and TRBJ1-1, with D hard to call. Germline V gene lookup returns CDR1 LNHDA and CDR2 SQIVND (reference sequence). The CDR3 length is 14 residues. Trimming left V 1 base short and J 1 base short, with 7 bases between. CDR3 DNA sequence: TGTGCCAGTAGTATAGGGACTGCGAACACTGAAGCTTTCTTT. This codes for CASSIGTANTEAFF.

The V and J genes are TRBV4-3 and TRBJ2-7; TRBD1 matches at 9 bases. The trim removed 3 bases at V and 3 bases at J, leaving 9 bases unmatched. This CDR3 contains 16 residues. Germline CDR1 LGHNA, CDR2 YSLEER. The CDR3 DNA follows: TGCGCCAGCAGCCAGGGACCCGGGACAGGGCTCTACGAGCAGTACTTC. Translated, it gives CASSQGPGTGLYEQYF.

CDR3 sequence: CASKSNYGYTF. The CDR3, as DNA: TGTGCCAGTAAGAGTAACTATGGCTACACCTTC. The chain links TRBV19 to TRBJ1-2; D not certain. CDR1 is LNHDA and CDR2 is SQIVND in the germline V gene (reference sequence). There are 11 residues in the CDR3. Trimming removed 7 bases from V and 1 base from J, with 4 bases in between.

This rearrangement joins TRBV7-9 to TRBJ2-7; TRBD1 matches at 7 bases. Germline V CDR1 and CDR2: SEHNR, FQNEAQ (reference sequence). V trimming: 4 bases; J trimming: 5 bases; junction bases outside the gene matches: 5. This CDR3 is 13 amino acids long. The CDR3 region has the DNA TGTGCCAGCAGCTCGACAGGGACCGACGAGCAGTACTTC. Protein: CASSSTGTDEQYF.